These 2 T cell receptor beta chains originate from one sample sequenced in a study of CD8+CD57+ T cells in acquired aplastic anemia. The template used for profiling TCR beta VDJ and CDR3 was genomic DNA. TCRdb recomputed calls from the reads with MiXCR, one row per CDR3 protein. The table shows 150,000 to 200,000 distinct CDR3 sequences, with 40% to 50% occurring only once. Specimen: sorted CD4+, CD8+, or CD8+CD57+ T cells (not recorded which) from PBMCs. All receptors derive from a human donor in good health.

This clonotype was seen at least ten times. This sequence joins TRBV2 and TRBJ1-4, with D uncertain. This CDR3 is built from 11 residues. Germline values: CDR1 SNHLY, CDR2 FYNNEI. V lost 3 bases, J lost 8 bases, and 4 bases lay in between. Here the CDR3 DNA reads TGTGCCAGCAGTGAGGGCGAAAAACTGTTTTTT. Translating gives CASSEGEKLFF.

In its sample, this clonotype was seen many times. The DNA for the CDR3 is TGCAGCGTTGTATCTCCCCCAGGAACCCTCCACTTT. This translates into CSVVSPPGTLHF. The chain links TRBV29-1 to TRBJ1-6, with D uncertain. Germline loops: CDR1 SQVTM, CDR2 ANQGSEA. The V end was cut by 4 bases, the J end by 14 bases, with 15 bases between. The CDR3 covers 12 residues. The whole variable domain, remainder taken from reference TRBV29-1 and TRBJ1-6, is SAVISQKPSRDICQRGTSLTIQCQVDSQVTMMFWYRQQPGQSLTLIATANQGSEATYESGFVIDKFPISRPNLTFSTLTVSNMSPEDSSIYLCSVVSPPGTLHFGNGTRLTVT.